The clone carrying this TCR beta chain was picked up many times. This sample was taken from a study of T cells in Graves' hyperthyroidism and ophthalmopathy. The CDR3 runs to 15 residues. Trimming at V came to 0 bases and at J to 2 bases, leaving 5 bases not matched to a gene. Germline V gene sequence: CDR1 DFQATT, CDR2 SNEGSKA (reference sequence). RNA transcripts gave rise to amplified TCR beta CDR3 regions. An initial round of RT-PCR targeting the TCR CDR3 relied on the HTBI primer set. TCRdb fed the multiplex PCR reads into MiXCR, producing one record per CDR3 protein. This sample carries 480,000 or so distinct CDR3 sequences, over 45% of them seen once, and the ten largest clones take 44%.

The V and J genes are TRBV20-1 and TRBJ2-5, with 8 bases identical to TRBD2. The sequenced sample was peripheral blood or thyroid tissue (not recorded which). This clonotype was obtained from an adult woman with Graves' disease, either hyperthyroidism or ophthalmopathy (not recorded which). The CDR3 is CSARDRVAGQETQYF. The CDR3 nucleotides read TGCAGTGCTAGAGATCGGGTAGCGGGGCAAGAGACCCAGTACTTC.